This T cell receptor (beta chain) came from a study of cytotoxic CD8 clonotypes in ibrutinib-treated CLL. The junction had 8 bases not matched to a gene; V was cut back by 5 bases and J by 3 bases. CDR3 size: 15 residues. Germline CDR1 SGHDT, CDR2 YYEEEE. Sequencing was performed with immunoSEQ multiplex PCR; in TCRdb, only in-frame clones are kept and a portion is missing. The sample lists about 120,000 clones, 58% occurring once. The receptor's source is a human donor with chronic lymphocytic leukemia. The chain combines TRBV5-6 with TRBJ2-7, with 10 bases identical to TRBD1. Material: PBMCs, obtained after 24 months of ibrutinib treatment. CDR3 DNA: TGTGCCAGCAGACCGACAGGGGGCTTAGGCTACGAGCAGTACTTC. Translating it yields CASRPTGGLGYEQYF.